Listed below are T cell receptor beta chains from one sample, sequenced in a study of blood T cell repertoires in COVID-19. The assay was immunoSEQ multiplex PCR, and TCRdb's table has in-frame clones only and misses some. Here the sample spans some 240,000 clones, roughly 80% being singletons. Sequencing was carried out using PBMCs or T cells enriched from blood (not recorded which). The receptor source for this set is a man aged 25 to 45 with acute COVID-19. The CDR3 runs from the conserved cysteine through the conserved F or W. The D gene is left open where the match is weak.

D	V	J	CDR3	DNA
TRBD1	TRBV14	TRBJ1-1	CASSQTDRATEAFF	TGTGCCAGCAGCCAAACCGACAGGGCCACTGAAGCTTTCTTT
NA	TRBV28	TRBJ2-2	CASSPQGRVPGELFF	TGTGCCAGCAGTCCTCAGGGGCGCGTCCCCGGGGAGCTGTTTTTT
TRBD1	TRBV27	TRBJ2-1	CASSLRQGREQFF	TGTGCCAGCAGCCTACGACAGGGTCGAGAGCAGTTCTTC
NA	TRBV24-1	TRBJ1-5	CATSRWGDQPQHF	TGTGCCACCTCGCGGTGGGGAGATCAGCCCCAGCATTTT
NA	TRBV30	TRBJ1-2	CAWSVLLNGYTF	TGTGCCTGGAGTGTGCTACTTAATGGCTACACCTTC
NA	TRBV3-1/TRBV3-2	TRBJ2-3	CASSSQDGLSTDTQYF	TGTGCCAGCAGCTCCCAGGACGGACTGAGCACAGATACGCAGTATTTT
NA	TRBV7-9	TRBJ1-5	CASSGGNQPQHF	TGTGCCAGCAGCGGAGGCAATCAGCCCCAGCATTTT
NA	TRBV6-4	TRBJ2-2	CASSDEGFGGELFF	TGTGCCAGCAGTGACGAGGGTTTTGGCGGGGAGCTGTTTTTT
NA	TRBV19	TRBJ2-1	CASRLAPHNEQFF	TGTGCCAGTAGACTAGCCCCGCACAATGAGCAGTTCTTC
NA	TRBV19	TRBJ1-4	CASSFSGGLNEKLFF	TGTGCCAGTAGTTTCAGCGGGGGTTTGAATGAAAAACTGTTTTTT
TRBD2	TRBV19	TRBJ2-2	CASQSGTRRNGGELFF	TGTGCCAGCCAAAGCGGGACCCGCCGAAATGGCGGGGAGCTGTTTTTT
TRBD2	TRBV25-1	TRBJ2-2	CASSAAGRAGELFF	TGTGCCAGCAGTGCAGCGGGAAGGGCCGGGGAGCTGTTTTTT
NA	TRBV18	TRBJ1-1	CASSPRTTSNTEAFF	TGTGCCAGCTCACCGAGGACAACTTCGAACACTGAAGCTTTCTTT
NA	TRBV10-1	TRBJ2-3	CASRDRGGDTQYF	TGCGCCAGCAGAGACCGGGGTGGGGATACGCAGTATTTT
NA	TRBV7-2	TRBJ1-1	CASSLDSASTEAFF	TGTGCCAGCAGCTTAGACTCCGCGAGCACTGAAGCTTTCTTT
TRBD1	TRBV12-5	TRBJ1-6	CASGLKPGQGVRSPLHF	TGTGCTAGTGGTTTGAAACCGGGACAGGGAGTCCGTTCACCCCTCCACTTT